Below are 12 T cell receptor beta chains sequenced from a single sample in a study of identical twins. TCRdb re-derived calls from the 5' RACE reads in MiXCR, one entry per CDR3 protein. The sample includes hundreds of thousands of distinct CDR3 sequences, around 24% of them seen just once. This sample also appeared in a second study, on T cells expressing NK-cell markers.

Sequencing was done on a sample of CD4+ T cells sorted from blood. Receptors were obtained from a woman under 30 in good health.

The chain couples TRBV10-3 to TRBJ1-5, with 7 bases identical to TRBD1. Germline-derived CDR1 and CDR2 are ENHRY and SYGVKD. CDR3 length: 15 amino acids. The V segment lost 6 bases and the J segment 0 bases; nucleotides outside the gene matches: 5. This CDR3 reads CAISRDSNSNQPQHF. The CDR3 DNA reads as TGTGCCATCAGCAGGGACAGCAATAGCAATCAGCCCCAGCATTTT.

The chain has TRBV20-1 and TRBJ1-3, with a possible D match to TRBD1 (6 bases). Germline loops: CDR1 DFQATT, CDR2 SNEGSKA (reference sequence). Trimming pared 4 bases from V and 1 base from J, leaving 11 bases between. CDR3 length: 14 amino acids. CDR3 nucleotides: TGCAGTGCTACGGAAGGGGGATCTGGAAACACCATATATTTT. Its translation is CSATEGGSGNTIYF.

The CDR3 loop is CASRGGLQSSYNEQFF. The DNA for the CDR3 is TGTGCCAGCAGAGGGGGACTTCAGAGCTCCTACAATGAGCAGTTCTTC. The chain joins TRBV7-9 to TRBJ2-1, with D possibly being TRBD1 or TRBD2 (6 bases each). V lost 6 bases, J lost 0 bases, and 15 bases lay in between. Germline CDR1 and CDR2: SEHNR and FQNEAQ (reference sequence). The CDR3 is 16 amino acids.

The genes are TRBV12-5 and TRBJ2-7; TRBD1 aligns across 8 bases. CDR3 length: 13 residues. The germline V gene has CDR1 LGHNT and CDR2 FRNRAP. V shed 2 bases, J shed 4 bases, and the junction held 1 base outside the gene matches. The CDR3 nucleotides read TGTGCTAGTGGTTTGCGACAGGGGTACGAGCAGTACTTC. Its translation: CASGLRQGYEQYF.

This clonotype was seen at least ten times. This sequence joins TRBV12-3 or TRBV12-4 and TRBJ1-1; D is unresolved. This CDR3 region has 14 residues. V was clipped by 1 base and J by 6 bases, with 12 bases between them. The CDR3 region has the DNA TGTGCCAGCAGTTTAGGGACCGCGAGTCCTGAAGCTTTCTTT. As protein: CASSLGTASPEAFF.

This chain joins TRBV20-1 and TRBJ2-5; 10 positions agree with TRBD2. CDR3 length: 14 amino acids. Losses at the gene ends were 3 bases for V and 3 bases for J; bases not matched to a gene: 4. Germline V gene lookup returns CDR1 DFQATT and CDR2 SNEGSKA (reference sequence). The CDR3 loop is CSASHGLAEETQYF. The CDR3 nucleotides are TGCAGTGCTAGTCACGGACTAGCGGAAGAGACCCAGTACTTC.

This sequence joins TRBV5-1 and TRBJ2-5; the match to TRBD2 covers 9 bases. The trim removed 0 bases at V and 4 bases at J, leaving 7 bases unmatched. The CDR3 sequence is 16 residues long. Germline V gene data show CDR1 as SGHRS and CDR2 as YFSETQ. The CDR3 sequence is CASSLVPSGIGETQYF. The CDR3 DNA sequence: TGCGCCAGCAGCTTGGTGCCTAGCGGGATTGGAGAGACCCAGTACTTC.

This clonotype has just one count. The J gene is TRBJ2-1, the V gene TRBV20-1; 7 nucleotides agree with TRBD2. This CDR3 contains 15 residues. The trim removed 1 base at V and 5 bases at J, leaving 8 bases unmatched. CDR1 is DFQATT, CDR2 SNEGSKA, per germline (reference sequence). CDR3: CSARGSAGDHNEQFF. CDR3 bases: TGCAGTGCTAGAGGGTCGGCGGGGGACCACAATGAGCAGTTCTTC.

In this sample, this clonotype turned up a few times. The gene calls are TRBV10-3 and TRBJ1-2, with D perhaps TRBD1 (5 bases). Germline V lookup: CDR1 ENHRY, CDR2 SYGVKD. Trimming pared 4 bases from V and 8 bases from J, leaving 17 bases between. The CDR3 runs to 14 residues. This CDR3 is CAISGLGGKQGYTF. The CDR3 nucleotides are TGTGCCATCAGTGGCCTCGGGGGTAAACAGGGCTACACCTTC.

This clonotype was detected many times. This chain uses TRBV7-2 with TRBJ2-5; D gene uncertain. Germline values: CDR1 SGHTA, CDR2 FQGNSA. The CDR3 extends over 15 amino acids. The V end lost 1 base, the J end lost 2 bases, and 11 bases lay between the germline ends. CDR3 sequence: CASSLGAALQETQYF. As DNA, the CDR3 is TGTGCCAGCAGCTTAGGCGCAGCCCTACAAGAGACCCAGTACTTC.

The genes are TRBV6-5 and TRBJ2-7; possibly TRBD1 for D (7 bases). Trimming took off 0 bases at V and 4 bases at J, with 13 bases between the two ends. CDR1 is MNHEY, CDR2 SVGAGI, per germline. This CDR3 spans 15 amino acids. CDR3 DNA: TGTGCCAGCAGTTACTCCCAGGGGGGTACGTACGAGCAGTACTTC. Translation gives CASSYSQGGTYEQYF.

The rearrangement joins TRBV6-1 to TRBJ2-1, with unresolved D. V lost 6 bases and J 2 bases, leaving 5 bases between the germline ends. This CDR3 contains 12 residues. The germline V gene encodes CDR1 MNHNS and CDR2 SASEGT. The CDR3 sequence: CASRSTYNEQFF. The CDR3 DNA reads TGTGCCAGCAGATCTACCTACAATGAGCAGTTCTTC.